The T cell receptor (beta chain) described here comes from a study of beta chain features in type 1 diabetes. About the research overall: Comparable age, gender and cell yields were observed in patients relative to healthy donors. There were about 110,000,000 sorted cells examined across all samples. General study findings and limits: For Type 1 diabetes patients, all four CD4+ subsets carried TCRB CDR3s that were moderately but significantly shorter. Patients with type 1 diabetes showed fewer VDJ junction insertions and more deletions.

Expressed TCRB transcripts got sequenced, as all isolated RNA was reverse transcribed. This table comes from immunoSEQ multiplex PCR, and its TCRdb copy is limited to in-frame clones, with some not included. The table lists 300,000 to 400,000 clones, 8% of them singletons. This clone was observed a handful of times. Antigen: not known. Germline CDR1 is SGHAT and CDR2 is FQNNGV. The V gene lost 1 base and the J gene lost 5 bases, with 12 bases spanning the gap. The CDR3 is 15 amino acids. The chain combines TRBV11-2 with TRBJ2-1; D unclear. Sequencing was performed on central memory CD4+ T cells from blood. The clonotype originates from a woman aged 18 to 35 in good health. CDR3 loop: CASSLVQFADNEQFF. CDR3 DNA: TGTGCCAGCAGCTTAGTTCAGTTCGCAGACAATGAGCAGTTCTTC.